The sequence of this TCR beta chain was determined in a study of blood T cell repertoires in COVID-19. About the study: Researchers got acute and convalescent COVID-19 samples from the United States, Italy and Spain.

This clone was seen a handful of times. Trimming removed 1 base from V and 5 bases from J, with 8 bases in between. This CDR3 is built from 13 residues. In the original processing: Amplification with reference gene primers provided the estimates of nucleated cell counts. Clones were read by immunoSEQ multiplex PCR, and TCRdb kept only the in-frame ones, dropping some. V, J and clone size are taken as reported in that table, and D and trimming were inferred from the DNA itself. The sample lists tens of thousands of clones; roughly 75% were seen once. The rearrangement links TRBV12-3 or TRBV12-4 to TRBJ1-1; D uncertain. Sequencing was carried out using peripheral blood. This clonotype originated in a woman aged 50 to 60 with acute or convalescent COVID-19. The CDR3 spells CASSLGGSTEAFF. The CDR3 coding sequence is TGTGCCAGCAGTTTAGGTGGGAGTACTGAAGCTTTCTTT.